Listed here are 27 T cell receptor beta chains from one sample, sequenced in a study of T cell repertoires in cytomegalovirus infection (dated by TCRdb to about 2019). The run used an Illumina HiSeq 1500. The public reads were run again by TCRdb, first through fastp at Q25 and then through MiXCR, and only productive beta chains were kept. When rows share a CDR3 protein, they turn into one entry using the most common DNA and genes. Across this sample there are under 300,000 distinct CDR3 sequences, with about 17% seen only once. The ten largest clonotypes hold less than 60% of the sample. Sequencing used CD8+ T cells from PBMCs. The receptor set was obtained from a human donor in good health (CMV status not recorded). Some clones in this sample may be carry-over from other donors' samples.

The sample holds many counts of this clonotype. V gene TRBV7-2 combines with J gene TRBJ2-3, with D uncertain. Germline lookup yields CDR1 SGHTA and CDR2 FQGNSA. V was cut by 5 bases and J by 0 bases, with 15 bases left in between. The CDR3 extends over 16 amino acids. The CDR3 coding sequence is TGTGCCAGCAGCCGTCCAGAAAAACCTAGCACAGATACGCAGTATTTT. Encoded protein: CASSRPEKPSTDTQYF.

This clonotype was counted at least ten times. V is TRBV7-8 and J is TRBJ2-3, with 10 bases identical to TRBD1. Germline V gives CDR1 SGHVS, CDR2 FQNEAQ. V gave up 5 bases and J gave up 2 bases; unmatched junction bases: 13. CDR3 size: 18 residues. The CDR3 region is CASSGTGVTDPHTDTQYF. Here the CDR3 DNA reads TGTGCCAGCAGCGGGACAGGGGTCACCGATCCCCACACAGATACGCAGTATTTT.

This clonotype appeared many times. V and J are TRBV11-2 and TRBJ2-7; 7 bases map to TRBD1. Trimming removed 0 bases from V and 6 bases from J; junction bases left unmatched: 8. The V gene's germline CDR1 is SGHAT and CDR2 FQNNGV. The CDR3 runs to 15 residues. CDR3 in amino acids: CASSLDRGTALEQYF. Here the CDR3 DNA reads TGTGCCAGCAGCTTAGATAGGGGGACAGCACTCGAGCAGTACTTC.

The chain has TRBV6-6 and TRBJ2-1, with D unresolved. V lost 11 bases and J lost 1, with 12 bases in between. The CDR3 runs to 13 residues. Germline assignment: CDR1 MNHNY and CDR2 SVGAGI (reference sequence). CDR3: CASAVGSYNEQFF. Written as DNA, the CDR3 is TGTGCCTCGGCCGTGGGTTCCTACAATGAGCAGTTCTTC.

This clonotype occurred many times. The rearrangement links TRBV7-2 to TRBJ2-3, with D tentatively TRBD1 (7 bases). The CDR3 runs 16 residues. Germline V CDR1 and CDR2: SGHTA, FQGNSA. V was cut by 4 bases and J by 6 bases, with 20 bases left in between. CDR3 residues: CASSSTGPLGGDTQYF. The DNA of the CDR3 is TGTGCCAGCAGCTCGACAGGGCCCCTTGGGGGGGATACGCAGTATTTT.

The rearrangement links TRBV5-1 to TRBJ1-6; possible D gene TRBD1, 6 bases. The CDR3 extends over 15 amino acids. V lost 2 bases and J 8 bases, leaving 14 bases between the germline ends. Per germline, CDR1 SGHRS and CDR2 YFSETQ. CDR3 bases: TGCGCCAGCAGCTTAGGGGAGGGGGACTATTCACCCCTCCACTTT. Its translation is CASSLGEGDYSPLHF.

In its sample, this clonotype was seen a few times. This chain uses TRBV6-1 with TRBJ2-1; D not certain. Trimming took off 6 bases at V and 5 bases at J, with 14 bases between the two ends. CDR1 is MNHNS, CDR2 SASEGT, per germline. The CDR3 covers 14 residues. This chain's CDR3 is CASSGPPPHNEQFF. The DNA for the CDR3 is TGTGCCAGCAGCGGACCCCCGCCCCACAATGAGCAGTTCTTC.

This clonotype came up a few times. The chain has TRBV6-2 or TRBV6-3 and TRBJ2-7, with 7 nucleotides matching TRBD2. Germline V lookup: CDR1 MNHEY, CDR2 SVGEGT. With 0 bases clipped from V and 2 bases from J, the junction kept 7 bases outside the gene matches. The CDR3 totals 16 residues. The CDR3 reads CASSYSIERGPYEQYF. Here the CDR3 DNA reads TGTGCCAGCAGTTACTCGATTGAGCGGGGACCCTACGAGCAGTACTTC.

The chain is built from TRBV5-4 and TRBJ2-7, with D possibly TRBD1 on 5 matching bases. Trimming left V 4 bases short and J 7 bases short, with 12 bases between. The germline gives CDR1 SGHNT, CDR2 YYREEE (reference sequence). The CDR3 is made up of 12 amino acids. CDR3 amino acids: CASSARGEEQYF. The CDR3, as DNA: TGTGCCAGCAGCGCTAGGGGCGAGGAGCAGTACTTC.

This clonotype has a handful of counts. Here the CDR3 DNA reads TGTGCCAGTAGTATCTGGCGGATTAACTATGGCTACACCTTC. Protein product: CASSIWRINYGYTF. The chain links TRBV19 to TRBJ1-2, with no clear D. Trimming took 3 bases from V and 1 from J, leaving 9 bases between them. The CDR3 sequence is 14 residues long. Looked up from germline, CDR1 is LNHDA and CDR2 is SQIVND (reference sequence).

This clonotype was seen many times. One junction end does not reproduce the germline sequence, and a read error may be involved. The chain recombines TRBV20-1 with TRBJ2-7, with D possibly being TRBD1 or TRBD2 (5 bases each). This CDR3 region has 9 residues. The germline CDR1 and CDR2 sequences are DFQATT and SNEGSKA (reference sequence). CDR3 amino acids: CSADQGPSF. The CDR3 DNA follows: TGCAGTGCCGATCAGGGACCCTCCTTC.

This clonotype was counted many times. V and J are TRBV7-2 and TRBJ2-3, with TRBD2 matching 13 bases. With V trimmed by 5 bases and J by 2 bases, 4 bases remained unmatched. The CDR3 extends over 16 amino acids. From germline, CDR1 is SGHTA and CDR2 FQGNSA. The CDR3 DNA reads TGTGCCAGCAGCCTTACTAGCGGGGGGGCCACAGATACGCAGTATTTT. It is translated as CASSLTSGGATDTQYF.

This clonotype was counted many times. The V and J genes are TRBV28 and TRBJ1-5; 10 bases align to TRBD1. The CDR3 contains 14 residues. Germline V gives CDR1 MDHEN, CDR2 SYDVKM. With V trimmed by 6 bases and J by 6 bases, 5 bases remained unmatched. The CDR3 coding sequence is TGTGCCAGCAGCCTGACAGGGGGCATTCAGCCCCAGCATTTT. This encodes CASSLTGGIQPQHF.

Concerning this clonotype: This may come from a read error, since a much larger clone is one base off. The rearrangement links TRBV11-2 to TRBJ2-5; no reliable D call. The V end lost 5 bases, the J end lost 2 bases, and 15 bases lay between the germline ends. The CDR3 consists of 15 residues. Germline values: CDR1 SGHAT, CDR2 FQNNGV. The CDR3 protein is CASSPGVGPQETQYF. CDR3 in DNA: TGTGCCAGCAGCCCCGGAGTAGGGCCGCAAGAGACCCAGTACTTC.

The chain uses TRBV6-2 or TRBV6-3 and TRBJ2-3; D gene unclear. The length of the CDR3 is 14 residues. Deletions cut 7 bases from V and 2 bases from J, with 13 bases between. Germline CDR1 MNHEY, CDR2 SVGEGT. The CDR3 bases are TGTGCCAGCAATCGGGTCCTCTACACAGATACGCAGTATTTT. It yields the protein CASNRVLYTDTQYF.

V is TRBV20-1 and J is TRBJ1-1; D not certain. Trimming stripped 0 bases from V and 6 bases from J, with 20 bases between. This CDR3 has 16 amino acids. Germline-derived CDR1 and CDR2 are DFQATT and SNEGSKA (reference sequence). CDR3 sequence reads: CSARDYAQKVPSEAFF. CDR3 DNA sequence: TGCAGTGCTAGAGATTACGCGCAAAAAGTGCCCTCTGAAGCTTTCTTT.

This clonotype came up a few times. J is TRBJ2-5 and V is TRBV4-1; weak D call: TRBD1 (6 bases). CDR1 is MGHRA and CDR2 is YSYEKL in the germline V gene. CDR3 length: 15 amino acids. Trimming left V 3 bases short and J 3 bases short, with 14 bases between. The CDR3 here is CASSHRTDPEETQYF. Written as DNA, the CDR3 is TGCGCCAGCAGCCATCGGACAGACCCCGAAGAGACCCAGTACTTC.

This clonotype was picked up a small number of times. The chain joins TRBV20-1 to TRBJ2-7; D is tentatively TRBD1 or TRBD2 (5 bases each). Germline CDR1 is DFQATT and CDR2 is SNEGSKA (reference sequence). V dropped 0 bases and J dropped 3 bases, with 12 bases sitting between them. The CDR3 has 14 amino acids. The CDR3 DNA sequence: TGCAGTGCTAGAGATCTGGGGGTGAACTACGAGCAGTACTTC. It encodes CSARDLGVNYEQYF.

This clonotype appeared a few times. The rearrangement uses TRBV6-6 and TRBJ1-2; D gene unclear. Germline CDR1 reads MNHNY; CDR2 reads SVGAGI (reference sequence). There are 14 residues in the CDR3. Trimming removed 0 bases from V and 8 bases from J, with 13 bases in between. CDR3 coding DNA: TGTGCCAGCAGTTACTCCGACGGGTATTGGGGCTACACCTTC. Residues: CASSYSDGYWGYTF.

The chain uses TRBV5-4 and TRBJ2-1; 8 bases agree with TRBD2. The CDR3 has 13 amino acids. From germline, CDR1 is SGHNT and CDR2 YYREEE (reference sequence). Germline trimming cut 4 bases from V and 9 bases from J; bases unmatched to any gene: 6. CDR3 protein: CASSPGGAPEQFF. CDR3 in DNA: TGTGCCAGCAGCCCCGGGGGGGCGCCTGAGCAGTTCTTC. Complete variable domain (other parts from reference TRBV5-4 and TRBJ2-1): ETGVTQSPTHLIKTRGQQVTLRCSSQSGHNTVSWYQQALGQGPQFIFQYYREEENGRGNFPPRFSGLQFPNYSSELNVNALELDDSALYLCASSPGGAPEQFFGPGTRLTVL.

The chain is built from TRBV4-3 and TRBJ2-7; 11 positions match TRBD2. Germline-derived CDR1 and CDR2 are LGHNA and YSLEER. The ends lost 1 base at V and 5 bases at J; junction bases unmatched: 4. The CDR3 totals 15 residues. This CDR3 reads CASSQASGGLDEQYF. The CDR3 DNA is TGCGCCAGCAGCCAAGCTAGCGGGGGGCTGGACGAGCAGTACTTC.

This clonotype was seen at least ten times. This chain joins TRBV7-6 and TRBJ1-1, with D maybe TRBD1 (5 bases). The V gene lost 0 bases and the J gene lost 4 bases, with 9 bases spanning the gap. Germline V gives CDR1 SGHVS, CDR2 FNYEAQ. The CDR3 contains 14 residues. The CDR3 DNA reads as TGTGCCAGCAGCTTAGCAGCAGGGACCACTGAAGCTTTCTTT. Protein sequence: CASSLAAGTTEAFF.

This clonotype was observed a few times. The chain combines TRBV7-6 with TRBJ1-4; a possible D gene is TRBD1 (5 bases). V dropped 0 bases and J dropped 3 bases, with 20 bases sitting between them. CDR3 length: 19 residues. The germline V gene has CDR1 SGHVS and CDR2 FNYEAQ. The CDR3 nucleotides are TGTGCCAGCAGCTTAGCCATACTGGGGGGGACCGGAGCTAATGAAAAACTGTTTTTT. Protein product: CASSLAILGGTGANEKLFF.

Ten or more counts support this clonotype. V gene TRBV2 combines with J gene TRBJ2-4; 9 nucleotides line up with TRBD1. Germline V gives CDR1 SNHLY, CDR2 FYNNEI. The CDR3 runs 12 residues. V was pared by 6 bases and J by 6 bases, with 0 bases of the junction left unmatched. The CDR3: CASRGQGNIQYF. Written as DNA, the CDR3 is TGTGCCAGCAGGGGACAGGGAAACATTCAGTACTTC.

The chain has TRBV24-1 and TRBJ2-2; D might be TRBD1 or TRBD2, each matching 5 bases. V lost 3 bases and J 5 bases, leaving 18 bases between the germline ends. The CDR3 is 17 amino acids. The germline CDR1 and CDR2 sequences are KGHDR and SFDVKD. CDR3 sequence: CATSDHTTGTATGELFF. In nucleotides, the CDR3 is TGTGCCACCAGTGATCACACCACCGGGACGGCTACCGGGGAGCTGTTTTTT.

This clonotype was detected only a few times. The V call is TRBV11-2, the J call TRBJ1-2; D is possibly TRBD1 (6 bases). There are 14 residues in the CDR3. With 1 base removed from V and 6 bases from J, the gap between germline ends came to 12 bases. Germline CDR1 SGHAT, CDR2 FQNNGV. CDR3 bases: TGTGCCAGCAGCTTAGGAGGGGGAGTGGATGGCTACACCTTC. Protein: CASSLGGGVDGYTF.

This clonotype was seen a few times. The chain joins TRBV28 to TRBJ2-3; D is unclear. The V gene's germline CDR1 is MDHEN and CDR2 SYDVKM. With 6 bases removed from V and 2 bases from J, the gap between germline ends came to 12 bases. The CDR3 extends over 14 amino acids. The CDR3 region is CASRTLRATDTQYF. CDR3 nucleotides: TGTGCCAGCAGAACTCTGCGAGCCACAGATACGCAGTATTTT.